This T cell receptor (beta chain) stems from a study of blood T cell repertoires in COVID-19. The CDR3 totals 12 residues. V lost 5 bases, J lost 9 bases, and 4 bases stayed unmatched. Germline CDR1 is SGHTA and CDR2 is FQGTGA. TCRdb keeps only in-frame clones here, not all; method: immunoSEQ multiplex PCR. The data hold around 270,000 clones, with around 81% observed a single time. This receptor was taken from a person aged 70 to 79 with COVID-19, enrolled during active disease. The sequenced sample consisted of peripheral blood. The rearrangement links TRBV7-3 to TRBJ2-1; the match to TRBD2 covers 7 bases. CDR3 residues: CASSARGVEQFF. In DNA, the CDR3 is TGTGCCAGCAGCGCCCGGGGGGTTGAGCAGTTCTTC.